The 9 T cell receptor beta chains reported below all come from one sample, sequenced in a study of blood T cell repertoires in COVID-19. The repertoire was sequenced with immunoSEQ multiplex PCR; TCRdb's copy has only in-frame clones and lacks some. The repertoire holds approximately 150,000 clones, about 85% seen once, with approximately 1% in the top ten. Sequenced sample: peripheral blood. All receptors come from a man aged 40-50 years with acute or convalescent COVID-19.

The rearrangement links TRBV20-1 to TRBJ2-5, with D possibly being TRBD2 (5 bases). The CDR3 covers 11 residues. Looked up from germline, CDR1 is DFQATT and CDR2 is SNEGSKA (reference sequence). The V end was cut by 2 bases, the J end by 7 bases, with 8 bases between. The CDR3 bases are TGCAGTGCTAGACCCGGAGGGACCCAGTACTTC. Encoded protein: CSARPGGTQYF.

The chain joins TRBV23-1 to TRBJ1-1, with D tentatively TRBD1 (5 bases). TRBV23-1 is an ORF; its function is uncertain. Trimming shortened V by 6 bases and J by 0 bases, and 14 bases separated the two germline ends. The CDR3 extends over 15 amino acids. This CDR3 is CASRRGGRMNTEAFF. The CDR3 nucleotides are TGCGCCAGCAGGAGGGGAGGGCGTATGAACACTGAAGCTTTCTTT.

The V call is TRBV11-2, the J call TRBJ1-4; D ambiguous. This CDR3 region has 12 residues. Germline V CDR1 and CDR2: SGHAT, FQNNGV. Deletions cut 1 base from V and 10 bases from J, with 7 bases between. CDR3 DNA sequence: TGTGCCAGCAGCTTAGGGTCCGGAAAACTGTTTTTT. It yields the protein CASSLGSGKLFF.

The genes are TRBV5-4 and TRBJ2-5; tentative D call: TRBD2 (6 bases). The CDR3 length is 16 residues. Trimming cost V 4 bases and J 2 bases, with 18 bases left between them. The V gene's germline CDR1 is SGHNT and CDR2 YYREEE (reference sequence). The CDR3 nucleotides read TGTGCCAGCAGCCGACCAGGAACGGGGAGGCAAGAGACCCAGTACTTC. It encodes CASSRPGTGRQETQYF.

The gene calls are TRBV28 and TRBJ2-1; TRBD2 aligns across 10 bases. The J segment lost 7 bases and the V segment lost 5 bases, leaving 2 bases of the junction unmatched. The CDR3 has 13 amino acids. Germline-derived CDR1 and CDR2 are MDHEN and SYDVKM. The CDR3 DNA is TGTGCCAGCAGTAGCGGGGGGGCAAATGAGCAGTTCTTC. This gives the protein CASSSGGANEQFF.

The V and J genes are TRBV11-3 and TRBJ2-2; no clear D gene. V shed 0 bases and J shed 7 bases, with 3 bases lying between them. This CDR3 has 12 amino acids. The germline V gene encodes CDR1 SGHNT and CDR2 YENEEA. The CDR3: CASSLEYGELFF. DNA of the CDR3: TGTGCCAGCAGCTTAGAATACGGGGAGCTGTTTTTT.

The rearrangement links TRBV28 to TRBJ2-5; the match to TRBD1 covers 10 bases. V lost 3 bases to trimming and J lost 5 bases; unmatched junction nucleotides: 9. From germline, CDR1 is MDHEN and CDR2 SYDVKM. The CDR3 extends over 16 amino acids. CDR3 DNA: TGTGCCAGCAGTTTTCCCCGGGACAGGGGATTGGAGACCCAGTACTTC. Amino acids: CASSFPRDRGLETQYF. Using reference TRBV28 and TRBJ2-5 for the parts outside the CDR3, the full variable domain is DVKVTQSSRYLVKRTGEKVFLECVQDMDHENMFWYRQDPGLGLRLIYFSYDVKMKEKGDIPEGYSVSREKKERFSLILESASTNQTSMYLCASSFPRDRGLETQYFGPGTRLLVL.

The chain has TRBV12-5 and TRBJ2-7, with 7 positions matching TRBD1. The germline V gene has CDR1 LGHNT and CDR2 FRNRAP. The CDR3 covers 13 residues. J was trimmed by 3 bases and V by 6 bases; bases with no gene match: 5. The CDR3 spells CASGRQGGYEQYF. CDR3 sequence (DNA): TGTGCTAGTGGCAGACAGGGTGGCTACGAGCAGTACTTC.

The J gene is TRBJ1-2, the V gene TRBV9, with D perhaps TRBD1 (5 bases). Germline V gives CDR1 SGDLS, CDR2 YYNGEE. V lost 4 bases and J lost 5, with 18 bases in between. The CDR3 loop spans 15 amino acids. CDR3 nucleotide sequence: TGTGCCAGCAGCCTCCGGGACTCCTTCATTTATGGCTACACCTTC. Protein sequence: CASSLRDSFIYGYTF.